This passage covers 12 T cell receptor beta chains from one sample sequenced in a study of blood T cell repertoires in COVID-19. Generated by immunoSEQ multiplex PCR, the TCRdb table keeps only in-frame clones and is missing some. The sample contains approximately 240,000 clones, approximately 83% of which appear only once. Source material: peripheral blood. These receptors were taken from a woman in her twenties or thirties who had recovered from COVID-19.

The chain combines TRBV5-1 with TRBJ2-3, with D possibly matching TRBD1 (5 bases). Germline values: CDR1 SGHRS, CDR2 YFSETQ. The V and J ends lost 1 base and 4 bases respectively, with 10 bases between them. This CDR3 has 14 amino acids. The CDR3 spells CASSLSGSADTQYF. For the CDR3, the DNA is TGCGCCAGCAGCTTGTCAGGGTCCGCAGATACGCAGTATTTT.

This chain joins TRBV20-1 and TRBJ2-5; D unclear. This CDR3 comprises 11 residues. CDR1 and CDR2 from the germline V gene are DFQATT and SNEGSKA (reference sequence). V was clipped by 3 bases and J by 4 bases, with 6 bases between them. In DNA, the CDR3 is TGCAGTGCTAGCACAATAGAGACCCAGTACTTC. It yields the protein CSASTIETQYF.

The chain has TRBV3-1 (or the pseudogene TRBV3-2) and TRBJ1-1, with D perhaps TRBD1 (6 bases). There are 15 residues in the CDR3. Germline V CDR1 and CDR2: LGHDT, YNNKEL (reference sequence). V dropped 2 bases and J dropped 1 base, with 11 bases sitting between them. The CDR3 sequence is CASSQRGHQNTEAFF. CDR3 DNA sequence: TGTGCCAGCAGCCAAAGGGGACACCAGAACACTGAAGCTTTCTTT.

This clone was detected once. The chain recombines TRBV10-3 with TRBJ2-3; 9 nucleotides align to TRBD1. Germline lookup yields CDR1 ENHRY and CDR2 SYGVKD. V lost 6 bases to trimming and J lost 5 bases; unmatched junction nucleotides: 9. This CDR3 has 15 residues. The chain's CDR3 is CAISTYDRGKDTQYF. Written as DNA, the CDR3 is TGTGCCATCAGCACTTACGACAGGGGGAAAGATACGCAGTATTTT.

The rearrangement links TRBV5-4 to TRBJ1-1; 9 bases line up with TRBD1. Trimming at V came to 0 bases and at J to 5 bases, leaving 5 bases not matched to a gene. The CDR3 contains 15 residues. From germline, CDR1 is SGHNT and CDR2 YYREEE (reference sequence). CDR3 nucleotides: TGTGCCAGCAGCTTGGCGGGGACAGGGTATACTGAAGCTTTCTTT. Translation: CASSLAGTGYTEAFF. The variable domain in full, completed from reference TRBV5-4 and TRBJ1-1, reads ETGVTQSPTHLIKTRGQQVTLRCSSQSGHNTVSWYQQALGQGPQFIFQYYREEENGRGNFPPRFSGLQFPNYSSELNVNALELDDSALYLCASSLAGTGYTEAFFGQGTRLTVV.

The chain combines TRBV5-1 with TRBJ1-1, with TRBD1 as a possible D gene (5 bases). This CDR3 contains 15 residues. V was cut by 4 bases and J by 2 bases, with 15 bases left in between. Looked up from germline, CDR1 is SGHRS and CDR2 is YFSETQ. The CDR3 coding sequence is TGCGCCAGCAGCCCTGGTTTGGGGGGAAACACTGAAGCTTTCTTT. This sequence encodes CASSPGLGGNTEAFF.

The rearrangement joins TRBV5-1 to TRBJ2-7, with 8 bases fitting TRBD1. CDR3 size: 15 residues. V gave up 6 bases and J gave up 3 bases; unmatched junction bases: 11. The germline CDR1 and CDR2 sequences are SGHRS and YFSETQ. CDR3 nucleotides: TGCGCCAGCAAATTCAACTCCGGGACAGGCTACGAGCAGTACTTC. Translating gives CASKFNSGTGYEQYF.

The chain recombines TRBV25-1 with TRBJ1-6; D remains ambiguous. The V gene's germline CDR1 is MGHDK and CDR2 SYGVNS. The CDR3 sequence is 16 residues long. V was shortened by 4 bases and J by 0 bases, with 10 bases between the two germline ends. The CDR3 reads CASSGSTDSYNSPLHF. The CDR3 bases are TGTGCCAGCAGTGGCTCGACTGACTCCTATAATTCACCCCTCCACTTT.

CDR3 DNA: TGTGCCAGTAGTGATGGCGGGGGGCCCACAGATACGCAGTATTTT. Its translation is CASSDGGGPTDTQYF. The chain recombines TRBV19 with TRBJ2-3; 8 positions agree with TRBD2. After removal of 5 bases from V and 2 bases from J, the junction contained 6 bases not matched to a gene. The CDR3 has 15 amino acids. Germline CDR1 is LNHDA and CDR2 is SQIVND (reference sequence).

This chain's CDR3 is CASGFYEANEKLFF. The CDR3 nucleotides read TGTGCTAGTGGTTTTTACGAAGCGAATGAAAAACTGTTTTTT. This chain joins TRBV12-5 and TRBJ1-4; D uncertain. The length of the CDR3 is 14 residues. Germline V gene sequence: CDR1 LGHNT, CDR2 FRNRAP. V lost 3 bases to trimming and J lost 5 bases, with 10 bases between them.

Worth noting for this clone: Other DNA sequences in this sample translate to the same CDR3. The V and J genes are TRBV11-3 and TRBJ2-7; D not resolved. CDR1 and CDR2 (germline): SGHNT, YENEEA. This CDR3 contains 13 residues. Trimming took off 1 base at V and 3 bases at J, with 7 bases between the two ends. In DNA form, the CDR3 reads TGTGCCAGCAGCTTAGTCGCAGGCTACGAGCAGTACTTC. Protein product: CASSLVAGYEQYF.

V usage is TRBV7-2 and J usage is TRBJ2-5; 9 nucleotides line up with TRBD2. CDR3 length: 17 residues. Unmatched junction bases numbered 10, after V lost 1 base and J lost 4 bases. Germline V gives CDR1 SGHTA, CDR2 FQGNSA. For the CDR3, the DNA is TGTGCCAGCAGCTTAGGCCCGAGGCGGGGGGGTAGAGAGACCCAGTACTTC. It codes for CASSLGPRRGGRETQYF.